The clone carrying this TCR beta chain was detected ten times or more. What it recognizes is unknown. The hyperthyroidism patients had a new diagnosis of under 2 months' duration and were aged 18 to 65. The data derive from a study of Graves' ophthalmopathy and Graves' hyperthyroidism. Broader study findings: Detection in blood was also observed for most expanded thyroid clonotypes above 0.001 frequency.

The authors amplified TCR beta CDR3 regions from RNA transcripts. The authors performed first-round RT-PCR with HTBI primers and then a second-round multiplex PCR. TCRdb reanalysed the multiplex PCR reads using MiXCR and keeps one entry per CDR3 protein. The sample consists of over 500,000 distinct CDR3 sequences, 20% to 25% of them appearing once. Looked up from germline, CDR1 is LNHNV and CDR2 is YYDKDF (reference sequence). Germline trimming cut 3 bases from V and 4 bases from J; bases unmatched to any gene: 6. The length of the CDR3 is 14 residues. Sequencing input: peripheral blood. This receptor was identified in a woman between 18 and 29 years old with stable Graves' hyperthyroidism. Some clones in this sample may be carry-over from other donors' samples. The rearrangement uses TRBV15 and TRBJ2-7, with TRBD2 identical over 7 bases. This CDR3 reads CATSRRGGEYEQYF. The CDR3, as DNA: TGTGCCACCAGCAGGAGGGGAGGGGAGTACGAGCAGTACTTC.